The clone carrying this TCR beta chain has only one observation. Its antigen is not known. The data were obtained in a study of cytomegalovirus exposure and HLA in healthy donors. Study-wide context: Of the donors genotyped, 300 to 500 in all, about 81% fell in the Caucasian-associated ancestry cluster.

The PCR made use of 60 Vbeta and 13 Jbeta primers. Some clones are missing from TCRdb's copy, which holds only in-frame ones; the method was immunoSEQ multiplex PCR. The repertoire holds over 150,000 clones, approximately 79% seen once, with over 1.1% in the top ten. There were likely unrecorded immune exposures, though donors were nominally healthy when sampled. Study-wide results and caveats: The authors listed 150 or so TCR beta chains as cytomegalovirus-associated.

Sequencing was carried out using PBMCs. The sequence came from a man aged 55-75 years in good health and CMV-seronegative.

The CDR3: CASSQREGETQYF. For the CDR3, the DNA is TGTGCCAGCAGCCAGCGGGAGGGAGAGACCCAGTACTTC. V usage is TRBV7-2 and J usage is TRBJ2-5, with 10 bases aligning to TRBD2. CDR3 length equals 13 residues. With 5 bases clipped from V and 4 bases from J, the junction kept 1 base outside the gene matches. Germline V gene sequence: CDR1 SGHTA, CDR2 FQGNSA.